The 2 T cell receptor beta chains presented below share a single source sample, sequenced in a study of blood T cell repertoires in COVID-19. Libraries were prepared by immunoSEQ multiplex PCR; TCRdb keeps only in-frame clonotypes and omits some of them. The sample has hundreds of thousands of clones; 88% are singletons. Source material: peripheral blood. The receptors here all came from a woman in her twenties or thirties who had recovered from COVID-19.

The chain uses TRBV3-1 (or the pseudogene TRBV3-2) and TRBJ2-7; D is ambiguous. The CDR3 totals 14 residues. Germline V gene lookup returns CDR1 LGHDT and CDR2 YNNKEL (reference sequence). Between the trimmed V and J ends, which lost 2 bases and 5 bases, there was a span of 13 bases. CDR3 bases: TGTGCCAGCAGCCAAAGGTATCAGGTGAACGAGCAGTACTTC. It encodes CASSQRYQVNEQYF.

The CDR3 DNA follows: TGTGCCAGCAGCGGCCGACTAGCGGGGGAAGAGACCCAGTACTTC. Residues: CASSGRLAGEETQYF. The rearrangement joins TRBV9 to TRBJ2-5, with TRBD2 matching 12 bases. With V trimmed by 3 bases and J by 3 bases, 3 bases remained unmatched. The CDR3 has 15 residues. Germline V gene lookup returns CDR1 SGDLS and CDR2 YYNGEE.